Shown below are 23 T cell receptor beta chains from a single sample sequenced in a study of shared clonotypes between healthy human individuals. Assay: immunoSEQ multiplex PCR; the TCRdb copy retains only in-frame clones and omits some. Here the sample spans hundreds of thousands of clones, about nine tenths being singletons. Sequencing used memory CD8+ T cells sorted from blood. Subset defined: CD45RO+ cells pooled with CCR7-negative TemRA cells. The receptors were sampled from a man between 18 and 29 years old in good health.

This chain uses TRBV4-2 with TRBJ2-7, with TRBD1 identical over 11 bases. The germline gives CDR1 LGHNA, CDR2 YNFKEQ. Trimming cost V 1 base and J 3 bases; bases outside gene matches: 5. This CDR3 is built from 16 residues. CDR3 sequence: CASSQAWDRGVYEQYF. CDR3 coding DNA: TGTGCCAGCAGCCAAGCCTGGGACAGGGGGGTCTACGAGCAGTACTTC.

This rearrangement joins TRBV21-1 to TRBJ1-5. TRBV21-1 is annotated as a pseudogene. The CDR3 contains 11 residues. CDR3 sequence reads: CASSKNQPQHF. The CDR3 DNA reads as TGTGCCAGCAGTAAAAATCAGCCCCAGCATTTT.

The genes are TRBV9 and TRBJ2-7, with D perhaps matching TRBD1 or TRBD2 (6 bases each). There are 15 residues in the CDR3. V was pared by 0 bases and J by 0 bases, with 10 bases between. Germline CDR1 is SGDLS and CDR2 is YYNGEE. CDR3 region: CASSVGGASSYEQYF. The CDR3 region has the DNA TGTGCCAGCAGCGTAGGGGGGGCCAGCTCCTACGAGCAGTACTTC.

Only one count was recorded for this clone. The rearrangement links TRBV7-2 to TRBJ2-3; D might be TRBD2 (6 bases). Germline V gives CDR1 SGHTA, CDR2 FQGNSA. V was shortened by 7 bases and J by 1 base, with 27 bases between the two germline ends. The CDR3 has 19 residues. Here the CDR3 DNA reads TGTGCCAGCAACCCAAGAGAGGACGTGGTGGGAGGACGCACAGATACGCAGTATTTT. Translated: CASNPREDVVGGRTDTQYF.

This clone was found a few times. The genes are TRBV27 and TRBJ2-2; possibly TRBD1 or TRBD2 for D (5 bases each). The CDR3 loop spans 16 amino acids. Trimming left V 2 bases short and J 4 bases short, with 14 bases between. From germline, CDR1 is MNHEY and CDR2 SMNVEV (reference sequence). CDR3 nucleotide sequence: TGTGCCAGCAGTTTAATCTCTGGGGGTAGCACCGGGGAGCTGTTTTTT. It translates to CASSLISGGSTGELFF.

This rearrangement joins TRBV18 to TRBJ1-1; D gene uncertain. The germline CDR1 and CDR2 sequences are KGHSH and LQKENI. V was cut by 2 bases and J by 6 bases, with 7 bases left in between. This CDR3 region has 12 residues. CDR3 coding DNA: TGTGCCAGCTCACCATTTGAGCCTGAAGCTTTCTTT. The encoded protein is CASSPFEPEAFF.

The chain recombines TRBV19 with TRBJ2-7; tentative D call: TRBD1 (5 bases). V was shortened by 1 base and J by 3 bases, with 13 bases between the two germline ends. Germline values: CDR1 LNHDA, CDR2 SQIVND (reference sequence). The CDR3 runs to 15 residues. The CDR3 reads CASSIVAGLIYEQYF. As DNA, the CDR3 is TGTGCCAGTAGTATAGTGGCAGGGTTAATCTACGAGCAGTACTTC.

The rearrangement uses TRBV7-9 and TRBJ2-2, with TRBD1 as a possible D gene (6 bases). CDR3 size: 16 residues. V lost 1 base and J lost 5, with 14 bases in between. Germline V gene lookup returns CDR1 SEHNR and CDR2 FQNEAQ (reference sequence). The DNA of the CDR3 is TGTGCCAGCAGCTTAGGTACAGGGTATTGGACCGGGGAGCTGTTTTTT. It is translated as CASSLGTGYWTGELFF.

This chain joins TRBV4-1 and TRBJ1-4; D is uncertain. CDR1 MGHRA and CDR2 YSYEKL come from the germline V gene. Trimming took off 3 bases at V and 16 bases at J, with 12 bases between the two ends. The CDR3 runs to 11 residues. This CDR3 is CASSHLGGEFF. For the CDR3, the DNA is TGCGCCAGCAGCCATCTCGGTGGGGAGTTTTTT.

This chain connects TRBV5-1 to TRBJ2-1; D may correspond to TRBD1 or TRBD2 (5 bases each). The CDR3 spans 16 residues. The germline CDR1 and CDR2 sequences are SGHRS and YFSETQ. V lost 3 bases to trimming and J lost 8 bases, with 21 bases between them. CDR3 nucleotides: TGCGCCAGCAGCTCGCACGGGGCCCTACTCCGCGATGAGCAGTTCTTC. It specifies CASSSHGALLRDEQFF.

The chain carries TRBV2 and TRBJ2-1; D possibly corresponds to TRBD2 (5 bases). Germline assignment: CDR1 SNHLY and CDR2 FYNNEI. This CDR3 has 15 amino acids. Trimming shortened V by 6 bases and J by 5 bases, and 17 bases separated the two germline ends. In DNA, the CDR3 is TGTGCCAGCAGACCCAGGCCTATCGGGGACAATGAGCAGTTCTTC. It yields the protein CASRPRPIGDNEQFF.

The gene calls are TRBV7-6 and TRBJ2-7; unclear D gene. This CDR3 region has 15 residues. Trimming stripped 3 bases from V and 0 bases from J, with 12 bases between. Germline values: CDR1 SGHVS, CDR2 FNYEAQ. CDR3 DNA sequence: TGTGCCAGCAGCTTTGGTGGGGATAGCTCCTACGAGCAGTACTTC. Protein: CASSFGGDSSYEQYF.

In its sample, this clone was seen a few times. For the CDR3, the DNA is TGTGCCAGCAGCCCAACCTCCGGGAGTAGGTATGGCTACACCTTC. It specifies CASSPTSGSRYGYTF. The chain links TRBV9 to TRBJ1-2; D gene uncertain. Germline CDR1 reads SGDLS; CDR2 reads YYNGEE. CDR3 length equals 15 residues. V gave up 4 bases and J gave up 5 bases, with 18 bases separating them.

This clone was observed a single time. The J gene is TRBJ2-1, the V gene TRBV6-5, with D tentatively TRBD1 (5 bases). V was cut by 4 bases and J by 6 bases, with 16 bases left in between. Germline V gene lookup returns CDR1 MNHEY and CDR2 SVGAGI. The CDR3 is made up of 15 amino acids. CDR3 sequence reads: CASSSVGARINEQFF. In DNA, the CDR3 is TGTGCCAGCAGTTCCGTTGGGGCGAGGATCAATGAGCAGTTCTTC.

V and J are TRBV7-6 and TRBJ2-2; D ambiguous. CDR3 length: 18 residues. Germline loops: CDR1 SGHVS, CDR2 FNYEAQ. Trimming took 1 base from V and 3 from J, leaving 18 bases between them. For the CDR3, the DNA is TGTGCCAGCAGCTTAGACTCCGGGCCTTGGTGGGACACCGGGGAGCTGTTTTTT. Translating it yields CASSLDSGPWWDTGELFF.

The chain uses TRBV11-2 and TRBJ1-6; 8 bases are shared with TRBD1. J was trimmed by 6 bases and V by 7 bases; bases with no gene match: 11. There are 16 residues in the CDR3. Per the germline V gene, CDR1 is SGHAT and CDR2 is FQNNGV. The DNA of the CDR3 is TGTGCCAGCACACAATTGCAGGGGGCTCTTAATTCACCCCTCCACTTT. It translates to CASTQLQGALNSPLHF.

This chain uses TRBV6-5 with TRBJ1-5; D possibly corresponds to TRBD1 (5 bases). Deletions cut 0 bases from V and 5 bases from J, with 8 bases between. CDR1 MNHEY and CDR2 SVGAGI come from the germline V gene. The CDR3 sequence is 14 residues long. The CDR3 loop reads CASSYSLGDQPQHF. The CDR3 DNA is TGTGCCAGCAGTTACTCCTTGGGGGATCAGCCCCAGCATTTT.

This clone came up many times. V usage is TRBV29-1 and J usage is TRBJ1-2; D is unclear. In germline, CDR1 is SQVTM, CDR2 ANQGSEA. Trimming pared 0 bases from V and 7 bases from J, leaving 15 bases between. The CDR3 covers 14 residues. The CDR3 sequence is CSVEDGRVEGGYTF. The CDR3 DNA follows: TGCAGCGTTGAAGATGGCCGGGTTGAGGGTGGCTACACCTTC.

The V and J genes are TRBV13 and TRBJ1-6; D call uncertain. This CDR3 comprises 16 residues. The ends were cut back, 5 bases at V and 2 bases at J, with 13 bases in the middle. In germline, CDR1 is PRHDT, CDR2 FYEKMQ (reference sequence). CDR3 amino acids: CASSRRENTYNSPLHF. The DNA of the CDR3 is TGTGCCAGCAGCAGAAGAGAGAACACCTATAATTCACCCCTCCACTTT.

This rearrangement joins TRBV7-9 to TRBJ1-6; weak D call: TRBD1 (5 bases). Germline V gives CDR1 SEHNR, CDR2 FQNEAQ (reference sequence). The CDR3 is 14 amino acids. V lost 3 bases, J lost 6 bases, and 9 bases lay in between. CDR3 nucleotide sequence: TGTGCCAGCAGCTTCCAAGGGACTAATTCACCCCTCCACTTT. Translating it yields CASSFQGTNSPLHF.

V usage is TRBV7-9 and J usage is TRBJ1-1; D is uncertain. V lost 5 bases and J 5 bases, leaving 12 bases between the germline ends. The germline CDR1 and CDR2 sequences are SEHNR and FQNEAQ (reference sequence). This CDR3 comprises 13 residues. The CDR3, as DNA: TGTGCCAGCAGCGTACTCACTGGAACTGAAGCTTTCTTT. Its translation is CASSVLTGTEAFF.

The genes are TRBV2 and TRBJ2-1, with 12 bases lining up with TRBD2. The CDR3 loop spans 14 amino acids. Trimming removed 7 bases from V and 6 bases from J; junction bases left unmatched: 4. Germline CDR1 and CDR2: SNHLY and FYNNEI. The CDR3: CASTRTSGINEQFF. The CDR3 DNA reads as TGTGCCAGCACGAGGACTAGCGGGATCAATGAGCAGTTCTTC.

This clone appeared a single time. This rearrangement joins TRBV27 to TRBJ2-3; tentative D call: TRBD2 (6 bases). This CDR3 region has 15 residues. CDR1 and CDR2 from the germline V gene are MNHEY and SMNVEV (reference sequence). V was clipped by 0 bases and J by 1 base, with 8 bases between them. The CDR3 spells CASSLSSGGTDTQYF. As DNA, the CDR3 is TGTGCCAGCAGTTTATCTTCGGGGGGCACAGATACGCAGTATTTT.